The 10 T cell receptor beta chains below were found in one sample sequenced in a study of T-cell memory formation after mild COVID-19. MiXCR was run by TCRdb on the 5' RACE reads, yielding one entry per CDR3 protein. This table has 90,000 to 120,000 distinct CDR3 sequences, 13% to 15% appearing once. Sequenced input: PBMCs or a T cell subset sorted from them (not recorded which). The receptors derive from a man aged 18 to 29 who had mild COVID-19 (a few samples of this study predate the infection). Cell type and time point are not known.

V is TRBV7-9 and J is TRBJ1-1, with 8 bases matching TRBD1. The CDR3 sequence is 11 residues long. Germline V lookup: CDR1 SEHNR, CDR2 FQNEAQ (reference sequence). V was pared by 5 bases and J by 12 bases, with 5 bases of the junction left unmatched. The CDR3 DNA follows: TGTGCCAGCAGCCAGGACAGGGTGCCTTTCTTT. It encodes CASSQDRVPFF. The full variable domain, its missing parts supplied by reference TRBV7-9 and TRBJ1-1, is DTGVSQNPRHKITKRGQNVTFRCDPISEHNRLYWYRQTLGQGPEFLTYFQNEAQLEKSRLLSDRFSAERPKGSFSTLEIQRTEQGDSAMYLCASSQDRVPFFGQGTRLTVV.

This clonotype was seen a handful of times. The chain uses TRBV7-9 and TRBJ2-5; D call uncertain. This CDR3 is built from 13 residues. Trimming shortened V by 5 bases and J by 1 base, and 8 bases separated the two germline ends. Germline V gives CDR1 SEHNR, CDR2 FQNEAQ (reference sequence). Here the CDR3 reads CASSPDIQETQYF. CDR3 coding DNA: TGTGCCAGCAGCCCAGATATCCAAGAGACCCAGTACTTC.

This clonotype was seen more than once but under ten times. The chain uses TRBV28 and TRBJ2-7; TRBD1 might be the D (6 bases). CDR3 size: 14 residues. Germline lookup yields CDR1 MDHEN and CDR2 SYDVKM. The germline V and J ends were trimmed by 6 bases and 5 bases, with 17 bases remaining between them. The CDR3 sequence: CASRPLGRGNEQYV. The CDR3, as DNA: TGTGCCAGCAGGCCGCTGGGCAGGGGTAACGAGCAGTACGTC.

The chain links TRBV2 to TRBJ1-5, with D perhaps matching TRBD1 (5 bases). The CDR3 has 14 residues. V lost 3 bases, J lost 2 bases, and 8 bases lay in between. In germline, CDR1 is SNHLY, CDR2 FYNNEI. The CDR3 loop is CASSDGRGNQPQHF. The CDR3 nucleotides read TGTGCCAGCAGTGACGGCAGGGGCAATCAGCCCCAGCATTTT.

This clonotype showed up many times. The rearrangement links TRBV28 to TRBJ2-3; tentative D call: TRBD2 (6 bases). V was shortened by 3 bases and J by 5 bases, with 15 bases between the two germline ends. The CDR3 is made up of 15 amino acids. Per germline, CDR1 MDHEN and CDR2 SYDVKM. The chain's CDR3 is CASSFRLEGRDTQYF. CDR3 in DNA: TGTGCCAGCAGTTTTCGACTAGAGGGCCGAGATACGCAGTATTTT.

At least ten counts were recorded for this clonotype. The genes are TRBV6-4 and TRBJ2-2; 10 positions agree with TRBD1. From germline, CDR1 is MRHNA and CDR2 SNTAGT. The CDR3 loop spans 15 amino acids. V shed 2 bases and J 6 bases; nucleotides not matched to a gene: 3. The CDR3: CASSDKTGGPGELFF. CDR3 DNA: TGTGCCAGCAGTGACAAGACAGGGGGCCCCGGGGAGCTGTTTTTT.

This clonotype was detected only a few times. The chain carries TRBV27 and TRBJ1-5, with unresolved D. Trimming stripped 3 bases from V and 5 bases from J, with 11 bases between. CDR1 MNHEY and CDR2 SMNVEV come from the germline V gene (reference sequence). This CDR3 spans 14 amino acids. The CDR3 nucleotides are TGTGCCAGCAGTTTGGGTACGGCCCATCAGCCCCAGCATTTT. Its protein product is CASSLGTAHQPQHF.

This clonotype was counted a few times. Written as DNA, the CDR3 is TGTGCCAGCAGCCAAGATGAAATCCGCGAAACTAACTATGGCTACACCTTC. Translated, it gives CASSQDEIRETNYGYTF. The chain employs TRBV14 and TRBJ1-2; the D is unclear. V shed 0 bases and J shed 0 bases, with 14 bases lying between them. Germline V lookup: CDR1 SGHDN, CDR2 FVKESK. CDR3 length equals 17 residues.

CDR3 residues: CSVTSGLEETQYF. The CDR3 nucleotides read TGCAGCGTCACGTCGGGGTTAGAAGAGACCCAGTACTTC. The chain has TRBV29-1 and TRBJ2-5; possibly TRBD2 for D (5 bases). The germline CDR1 and CDR2 sequences are SQVTM and ANQGSEA. This CDR3 comprises 13 residues. V was clipped by 6 bases and J by 3 bases, with 14 bases between them.

This clonotype was seen more than once but under ten times. The chain is built from TRBV9 and TRBJ2-5, with 9 bases lining up with TRBD2. This CDR3 spans 15 amino acids. The germline V gene has CDR1 SGDLS and CDR2 YYNGEE. V shed 0 bases, J shed 2 bases, and the junction held 2 bases outside the gene matches. The CDR3 loop is CASSVGLAVQETQYF. The DNA for the CDR3 is TGTGCCAGCAGCGTAGGACTAGCGGTACAAGAGACCCAGTACTTC.